This T cell receptor (beta chain) was documented in a study of vaccination and CD4 T cells after COVID-19 (dated by TCRdb to between 2022 and 2023). A note on the overall study: Every convalescent patient had a positive nasal swab PCR test for SARS-CoV-2, with mild disease in roughly ten patients and severe disease in one. As controls, cultures received a CEFX viral epitope pool (the positive control), an HIV-1 Nef peptide pool (the negative control), or no peptide at all. In roughly nine COVID-19 convalescent patients and 4 infection-naive healthy vaccine recipients, the spike-specific CD4+ TCR repertoire before mRNA vaccination was compared with the repertoire after mRNA vaccination. Six males and four females were included in the convalescent cohort, with two Hispanic individuals, seven Caucasians, two Asians and one multiracial person represented. Post-COVID blood samples were collected from convalescent patients a median of roughly 100 days after diagnosis, with a range of roughly 30 to 161 days. Two doses of either the Pfizer-BioNTech BNT162b2 vaccine (n=8) or the Moderna mRNA-1273 vaccine (n=2) were administered to participants. For three convalescent patients, samples were collected at an early post-vaccination timepoint (day 14) as well as at a late post-vaccination timepoint (days 161 to 241). Overlapping spike peptide pools from SARS-CoV-2 and from the common cold coronaviruses HCoV-NL63, HCoV-OC43 and HCoV-229E were used as culture stimuli. The time from the second vaccine dose to post-vaccine blood sampling had a median of roughly 72 days and ranged from roughly 12 to 250 days. The investigation overall reported the following: Among convalescent patients, a median roughly 90% of the SARS-CoV-2-reactive clones seen after vaccination appeared only after vaccination, which suggests priming specific to the vaccine. Although the median number of SARS-CoV-2-reactive clonotypes went up from approximately 20 after infection to approximately 40 after vaccination, the increase was not significant. Of the vaccine-specific clones found in convalescent patients, nearly all (304 of 307) were mono-reactive for SARS-CoV-2 spike instead of being cross-reactive with common cold coronaviruses. The study included relatively few convalescent patients and did not analyze early timepoints after natural infection.

Per the publication, the time point label means: late sampling 161 to 241 days after vaccination in a few convalescent patients. The sample's treatment or condition, from its label and the paper: roughly nine-day PBMC culture with coronavirus spike peptide pools or control peptides (ViraFEST assay). To expand antigen-specific T cells with peptide pools and then pick out the expanded clonotypes through TCR sequencing, the study relied on the ViraFEST assay. The convalescent patients' positive SARS-CoV-2 PCR tests fell between March and December 2020, which was before the Alpha, Beta and Delta variants emerged in the United States. Roughly 2.1 million PBMCs per well were cultured in IMDM with approximately 5% human AB serum and about 9.7 IU/ml IL-2, plus 10 ug/ml peptide pools. On days 3 and 7, half of the culture medium was replaced with fresh IL-2-containing medium. After 10 days of culture, CD4+ T cells were isolated by negative selection with the EasySep CD4+ T cell isolation kit. PBMCs were separated from whole blood using Ficoll-Paque Plus gradient centrifugation and then either used fresh or cryopreserved at -140C. Triplicate wells were generally used for each culture condition.

Worth noting for this clonotype: Its specific antigen is unknown. Base-call qualities are not available, and no considerably larger clone is one nucleotide away.

Via the germline V gene (reference sequence), CDR1 is DFQATT and CDR2 SNEGSKA. Cut back by 0 bases and 6 bases, the V and J ends lie 18 bases apart. Spanning cysteine to phenylalanine, the CDR3 consists of 16 amino acids. The CDR3 DNA has 48 bases and is translated from base 1. Preparation of the library involved PCR. DNA from cultured CD4+ T cells was subjected to TCR sequencing with the Oncomine TCR Beta short-read assay at the Johns Hopkins FTIC core. The QIAamp micro DNA kit was used to extract genomic DNA from the cultured CD4+ T cells. The Oncomine TCR Beta libraries from cultured CD4+ T cells were pooled using unique dual indexes and then sequenced on an Illumina iSeq 100. The authors' pipeline ran thus. Non-productive sequences were removed, and CDR3s that did not start with C, did not end with F or W, or were shorter than 7 amino acids were discarded. The MANAFEST web application was used to identify antigen-specific clonotypes by comparing peptide-stimulated wells against reference wells and other culture wells. To be called positive, a clone needed an FDR below 0.05, an odds ratio above 5, and a productive frequency above 0.1% in at least two of three replicate wells. A clonotype was classed as cross-reactive if the clonotype showed significant expansion both in SARS-CoV-2 spike wells and in at least one common cold coronavirus spike condition. Levenshtein distances (stringdist) and unrooted phylogenetic trees (ape) in R version 3.6.1 were used to assess CDR3 homology. TCRdb took the public reads, trimmed them with fastp at Q25, ran MiXCR for clone calling and kept in-frame beta chains. Each entry is one CDR3 protein sequence, shown with its most common DNA and genes. Here the V and J calls rest on TCRdb's processing, not on the authors' analysis. The sample profile shows about 21,000 distinct CDR3 sequences; roughly 40% of them were found once. The top ten clonotypes cover roughly 9.9% of the sample.

The receptor chain draws on TRBV20-1 and TRBJ2-1, with no confidently assigned D gene. The clonotype comes from a human donor who had recovered from COVID-19. Sequencing was performed on CD4+ T cells from blood, cultured in vitro, taken about 7 months after SARS-CoV-2 vaccination. DNA sequence: TGCAGTGCTAGAGATGGATCTGGATACAGACCCAATGAGCAGTTCTTC. Its coded protein is CSARDGSGYRPNEQFF.